This TCR beta chain was obtained from a study of blood T cell repertoires in COVID-19. Study-wide context: T cells, B-cell-depleted T cells, or PBMCs provided the cDNA or gDNA that served as material.

Per the study methods: Amplification from reference gene primers served as the basis for estimated nucleated cell counts. Clones were sequenced by immunoSEQ multiplex PCR, and TCRdb holds only the in-frame ones, with some missing. That table is the source of V, J and clone size, and D and trimming were worked out from the DNA. The top ten clones hold over 7.5% of a sample with some 250,000 clones, around nine tenths of them seen once. V was pared by 5 bases and J by 7 bases, with 17 bases between. There are 14 residues in the CDR3. CDR1 is MDHEN and CDR2 is SYDVKM in the germline V gene. Which cohort a participant joined came from the clinical history participants gave. For recovered donors of Cohort 3, there were two negative PCRs, clearance, or symptom resolution.

The chain combines TRBV28 with TRBJ1-2; a weak D match, TRBD1 (6 bases). Sequenced material: PBMCs or T cells enriched from blood (not recorded which). The TCR sequence derives from a middle-aged man who had recovered from COVID-19. The CDR3 sequence is CASSTGGGNRGYTF. The CDR3 coding sequence is TGTGCCAGCAGTACGGGGGGCGGTAATCGTGGCTACACCTTC.